Below, 19 T cell receptor beta chains from the same sample are listed, as sequenced in a study of cytomegalovirus exposure and HLA in healthy donors. The PCR ran on 60 Vbeta and 13 Jbeta primers. TCRdb keeps only in-frame clones here, not all; method: immunoSEQ multiplex PCR. The sample contains 130,000 or so clones, 70% to 85% of which appear only once. Sequencing was done on a sample of PBMCs. Receptor source: a middle-aged man in good health and CMV-seronegative.

J is TRBJ2-7 and V is TRBV19; possibly TRBD2 for D (5 bases). The CDR3 extends over 14 amino acids. V shed 10 bases and J shed 0 bases, with 16 bases lying between them. Germline-derived CDR1 and CDR2 are LNHDA and SQIVND (reference sequence). In DNA, the CDR3 is TGTGCCACCAGCCCCCTTACTAGCTCCTACGAGCAGTACTTC. This translates into CATSPLTSSYEQYF.

The chain links TRBV30 to TRBJ2-4; weak D call: TRBD2 (6 bases). This CDR3 spans 15 amino acids. CDR1 and CDR2 (germline): GTSNPN, SVGIG (reference sequence). Trimming cost V 5 bases and J 0 bases, with 14 bases left between them. As DNA, the CDR3 is TGTGCCTGGGGAGGGCTGACTAAAGCCAAAAACATTCAGTACTTC. This translates into CAWGGLTKAKNIQYF. The full variable domain, in which reference TRBV30 and TRBJ2-4 provide the parts outside the CDR3, is SQTIHQWPATLVQPVGSPLSLECTVEGTSNPNLYWYRQAAGRGLQLLFYSVGIGQISSEVPQNLSASRPQDRQFILSSKKLLLSDSGFYLCAWGGLTKAKNIQYFGAGTRLSVL.

This clone appeared once. The chain is built from TRBV5-1 and TRBJ2-3; 13 positions agree with TRBD2. This CDR3 is 16 amino acids long. V gave up 0 bases and J gave up 4 bases; unmatched junction bases: 2. Germline assignment: CDR1 SGHRS and CDR2 YFSETQ. The CDR3 DNA is TGCGCCAGCAGCTTGGAAACTAGCGGGGGGGCAGATACGCAGTATTTT. This translates into CASSLETSGGADTQYF. Based on the CDR3 plus reference TRBV5-1 and TRBJ2-3, the full variable domain is KAGVTQTPRYLIKTRGQQVTLSCSPISGHRSVSWYQQTPGQGLQFLFEYFSETQRNKGNFPGRFSGRQFSNSRSEMNVSTLELGDSALYLCASSLETSGGADTQYFGPGTRLTVL.

The V and J genes are TRBV28 and TRBJ2-3, with TRBD2 matching 10 bases. Germline V CDR1 and CDR2: MDHEN, SYDVKM. Trimming at V came to 1 base and at J to 2 bases, leaving 6 bases not matched to a gene. This CDR3 is built from 17 residues. This CDR3 reads CASSLYPSGGITDTQYF. In DNA, the CDR3 is TGTGCCAGCAGTTTATACCCTAGCGGGGGAATCACAGATACGCAGTATTTT.

This clone was seen more than once but under ten times. The V gene is TRBV11-2, the J gene TRBJ2-5; no clear D. The germline V and J ends were trimmed by 0 bases and 2 bases, with 4 bases remaining between them. This CDR3 is built from 13 residues. Germline loops: CDR1 SGHAT, CDR2 FQNNGV. The CDR3 DNA reads TGTGCCAGCAGCTTAGAGAGGCAAGAGACCCAGTACTTC. It specifies CASSLERQETQYF.

The chain links TRBV7-9 to TRBJ2-2, with TRBD1 identical over 8 bases. This CDR3 has 17 amino acids. V lost 5 bases to trimming and J lost 1 base; unmatched junction nucleotides: 9. CDR1 and CDR2 (germline): SEHNR, FQNEAQ (reference sequence). Written as DNA, the CDR3 is TGTGCCAGCAGCCCGTATCCCGGGACAGGGAACACCGGGGAGCTGTTTTTT. It translates to CASSPYPGTGNTGELFF.

V gene TRBV28 combines with J gene TRBJ2-5, with 9 bases fitting TRBD1. CDR1 and CDR2 (germline): MDHEN, SYDVKM. J was trimmed by 5 bases and V by 2 bases; bases with no gene match: 3. The CDR3 has 14 amino acids. Written as DNA, the CDR3 is TGTGCCAGCAGTTTAACAGGGGGCGACGAGACCCAGTACTTC. Translation: CASSLTGGDETQYF.

V is TRBV19 and J is TRBJ2-7, with TRBD2 matching over 9 bases. The ends lost 1 base at V and 5 bases at J; junction bases unmatched: 6. This CDR3 has 15 residues. Germline CDR1 is LNHDA and CDR2 is SQIVND (reference sequence). This chain's CDR3 is CASSIGAGGTNEQYF. As DNA, the CDR3 is TGTGCCAGTAGTATAGGGGCGGGAGGGACCAACGAGCAGTACTTC.

The rearrangement uses TRBV9 and TRBJ2-7, with 10 nucleotides matching TRBD2. There are 18 residues in the CDR3. The V gene's germline CDR1 is SGDLS and CDR2 YYNGEE. V was clipped by 4 bases and J by 0 bases; unmatched bases: 13. The CDR3 DNA is TGTGCCAGCAGCCCGAGTCCGGGGACTAGCGCCTTCTCCTACGAGCAGTACTTC. It is translated as CASSPSPGTSAFSYEQYF.

The sample holds a few counts of this clone. V usage is TRBV6-1 and J usage is TRBJ2-1; TRBD2 matches 7 bases. Trimming took 1 base from V and 13 from J; bases not matched to a gene: 7. Germline values: CDR1 MNHNS, CDR2 SASEGT. This CDR3 comprises 13 residues. CDR3 amino acids: CASSEGLAVQQFF. DNA of the CDR3: TGTGCCAGCAGTGAAGGGCTAGCGGTACAACAGTTCTTC.

The chain recombines TRBV7-6 with TRBJ2-1; the D gene is possibly TRBD1 (6 bases). V shed 1 base and J shed 3 bases, with 10 bases lying between them. The CDR3 consists of 15 residues. Germline V gene sequence: CDR1 SGHVS, CDR2 FNYEAQ. CDR3 in amino acids: CASSLGQEFYNEQFF. CDR3 coding DNA: TGTGCCAGCAGCTTAGGACAGGAGTTCTACAATGAGCAGTTCTTC.

The genes are TRBV7-8 and TRBJ1-2; D gene unclear. In germline, CDR1 is SGHVS, CDR2 FQNEAQ. CDR3 length: 13 residues. Trimming took 7 bases from V and 4 from J, leaving 13 bases between them. Written as DNA, the CDR3 is TGTGCCAGCACTGAGGGAGGGAGCTATGGCTACACCTTC. This sequence encodes CASTEGGSYGYTF.

This chain uses TRBV6-1 with TRBJ2-1, with TRBD1 identical over 7 bases. V lost 8 bases to trimming and J lost 0 bases; unmatched junction nucleotides: 7. The CDR3 consists of 15 residues. Germline CDR1 is MNHNS and CDR2 is SASEGT. The CDR3 nucleotides are TGTGCCAGCCGCCCGGGACAGAGCTCCTACAATGAGCAGTTCTTC. Its translation is CASRPGQSSYNEQFF.

CDR3 sequence: CASSLDSGGAEETQYF. The CDR3, as DNA: TGCGCCAGCAGCTTAGATTCGGGGGGCGCGGAGGAGACCCAGTACTTC. The chain is built from TRBV5-1 and TRBJ2-5, with D perhaps matching TRBD2 (7 bases). This CDR3 region has 16 residues. Germline V gene data show CDR1 as SGHRS and CDR2 as YFSETQ. V was trimmed by 2 bases and J by 5 bases, leaving 19 bases between them.

The CDR3: CASSQYKGGRSYNSPLHF. The CDR3 bases are TGTGCCAGCAGCCAATATAAAGGGGGTCGCTCCTATAATTCACCCCTCCACTTT. The chain combines TRBV14 with TRBJ1-6, with a tentative D call TRBD1 (6 bases). V was shortened by 2 bases and J by 0 bases, with 14 bases between the two germline ends. The germline V gene has CDR1 SGHDN and CDR2 FVKESK. The CDR3 loop spans 18 amino acids. Supplemented by reference TRBV14 and TRBJ1-6, the full variable domain reads EAGVTQFPSHSVIEKGQTVTLRCDPISGHDNLYWYRRVMGKEIKFLLHFVKESKQDESGMPNNRFLAERTGGTYSTLKVQPAELEDSGVYFCASSQYKGGRSYNSPLHFGNGTRLTVT.

This chain joins TRBV9 and TRBJ2-3; weak D call: TRBD2 (6 bases). V was clipped by 7 bases and J by 2 bases, with 14 bases between them. The CDR3 is made up of 14 amino acids. Looked up from germline, CDR1 is SGDLS and CDR2 is YYNGEE. Here the CDR3 reads CASVPGLLTDTQYF. The CDR3 bases are TGTGCCAGCGTCCCGGGACTTCTCACAGATACGCAGTATTTT.

The V and J genes are TRBV2 and TRBJ2-7; tentative D call: TRBD1 (6 bases). This CDR3 spans 15 amino acids. In germline, CDR1 is SNHLY, CDR2 FYNNEI. The V and J ends lost 6 bases and 4 bases respectively, with 19 bases between them. The CDR3: CASSAVPGQVYEQYF. In DNA form, the CDR3 reads TGTGCCAGCAGCGCCGTACCGGGACAAGTTTACGAGCAGTACTTC.

This chain joins TRBV6-1 and TRBJ2-7; a weak D match, TRBD2 (6 bases). With 2 bases removed from V and 5 bases from J, the gap between germline ends came to 13 bases. This CDR3 spans 14 amino acids. Germline loops: CDR1 MNHNS, CDR2 SASEGT. The chain's CDR3 is CASSEPGASDEQYF. The DNA of the CDR3 is TGTGCCAGCAGTGAACCCGGGGCTAGCGACGAGCAGTACTTC.

DNA for the CDR3: TGTGCCAGCAGCTTAGACGGGGTGGGGGGGTACACTGAAGCTTTCTTT. The encoded protein is CASSLDGVGGYTEAFF. The V and J genes are TRBV7-6 and TRBJ1-1; tentatively, D is TRBD1 (5 bases). There are 16 residues in the CDR3. V was pared by 1 base and J by 3 bases, with 15 bases between. Germline V lookup: CDR1 SGHVS, CDR2 FNYEAQ. Supplemented by reference TRBV7-6 and TRBJ1-1, the full variable domain reads GAGVSQSPRYKVTKRGQDVALRCDPISGHVSLYWYRQALGQGPEFLTYFNYEAQQDKSGLPNDRFSAERPEGSISTLTIQRTEQRDSAMYRCASSLDGVGGYTEAFFGQGTRLTVV.